The source of this T cell receptor (beta chain) is a study of Graves' ophthalmopathy and Graves' hyperthyroidism. Overall study findings and caveats: Progression of ophthalmopathy was predicted by the model with roughly 68% sensitivity and around 72% specificity. A model of 13 signatures distinguished ophthalmopathy from stable hyperthyroidism at approximately 88% sensitivity and 70% to 84% specificity. Blood also held most thyroid clonotypes expanded above 0.001 frequency.

TCR beta CDR3 amplification used RNA transcripts. HTBI primers were used in a first-round RT-PCR, which preceded a second-round multiplex PCR. TCRdb re-called the multiplex PCR reads with MiXCR, one entry per CDR3 protein. The data show roughly 420,000 distinct CDR3 sequences, under 25% seen once. This clonotype was seen repeatedly, ten times or more. The antigen is undetermined. CDR1 ENHRY and CDR2 SYGVKD come from the germline V gene. With V trimmed by 3 bases and J by 5 bases, 11 bases remained unmatched. There are 16 residues in the CDR3. PBMCs were density-gradient isolated from roughly 10 ml fresh blood.

V and J are TRBV10-3 and TRBJ2-5, with 8 bases aligning to TRBD2. Sequenced sample: peripheral blood. The sequence was collected from a woman aged 18-35 years with stable Graves' hyperthyroidism. The CDR3 protein is CAISDSGSFGGETQYF. The CDR3 DNA reads TGTGCCATCAGTGACAGCGGGAGTTTTGGAGGGGAGACCCAGTACTTC.